This section outlines one T cell receptor beta chain sequence together with its context. Its antigen is still unknown. This sample is part of a study of radiotherapy plus CTLA-4 blockade in lung cancer. Looking at the study overall: Of all patients, under 20% responded objectively and approximately 31% showed disease control. Study-wide results and caveats: Blood saw expansion of tumor-derived TCR clones after radiotherapy plus ipilimumab. How blood T cell clones changed early, along with interferon-beta, reportedly forecast response best.

Each patient with chemo-refractory metastatic non-small-cell lung cancer was treated with focal radiation plus CTLA-4 blockade using ipilimumab. Losses at the gene ends were 8 bases for V and 7 bases for J; bases not matched to a gene: 8. The germline gives CDR1 MNHEY, CDR2 SMNVEV (reference sequence). This CDR3 comprises 13 residues. The repertoire was sequenced with immunoSEQ multiplex PCR; TCRdb's copy has only in-frame clones and lacks some. The sample carries tens of thousands of clones, about four fifths recorded once. This clonotype was obtained from a human donor with non-small cell lung cancer who had stable disease on radiotherapy plus ipilimumab. The chain recombines TRBV27 with TRBJ2-7; 10 nucleotides line up with TRBD1. Sequenced material: peripheral blood, taken from a patient treated with radiotherapy plus ipilimumab. CDR3 region: CASSGQGKWEQYF. The CDR3 region has the DNA TGTGCCAGCTCGGGACAGGGGAAATGGGAGCAGTACTTC.